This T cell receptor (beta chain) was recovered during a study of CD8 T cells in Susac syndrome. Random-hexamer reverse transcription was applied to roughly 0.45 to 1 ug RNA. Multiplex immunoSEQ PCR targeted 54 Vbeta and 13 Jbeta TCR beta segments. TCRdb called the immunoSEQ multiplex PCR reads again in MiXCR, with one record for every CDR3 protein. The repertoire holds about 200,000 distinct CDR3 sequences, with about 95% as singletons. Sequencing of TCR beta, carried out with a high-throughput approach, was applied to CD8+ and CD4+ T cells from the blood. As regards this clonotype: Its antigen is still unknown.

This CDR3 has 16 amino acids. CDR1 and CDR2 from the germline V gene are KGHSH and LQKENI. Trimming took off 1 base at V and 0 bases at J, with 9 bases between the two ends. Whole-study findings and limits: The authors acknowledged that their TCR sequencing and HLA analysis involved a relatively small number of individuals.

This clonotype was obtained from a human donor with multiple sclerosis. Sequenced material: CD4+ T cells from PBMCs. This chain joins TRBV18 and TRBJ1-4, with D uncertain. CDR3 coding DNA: TGTGCCAGCTCACCACGGGCAGCCGCAACTAATGAAAAACTGTTTTTT. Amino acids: CASSPRAAATNEKLFF.